One and the same sample provided the 26 T cell receptor beta chains below, sequenced in a study of shared clonotypes between healthy human individuals. Assay: immunoSEQ multiplex PCR; the TCRdb copy retains only in-frame clones and omits some. The top ten hold more than 0.1% of the sample, which has over 2 million clones, 90% to 95% seen once. The sequencing sample was made of naive CD4+ T cells sorted from blood. Described subset: CD45RA+ positively selected. The receptors were sampled from a young man in good health.

The rearrangement joins TRBV30 to TRBJ1-3; 7 bases line up with TRBD1. Losses at the gene ends were 0 bases for V and 1 base for J; bases not matched to a gene: 9. This CDR3 has 17 residues. CDR1 is GTSNPN and CDR2 is SVGIG in the germline V gene (reference sequence). This CDR3 is CAWSVNRGVQSGNTIYF. The CDR3, as DNA: TGTGCCTGGAGTGTAAACAGGGGAGTTCAATCTGGAAACACCATATATTTT.

V usage is TRBV7-9 and J usage is TRBJ1-2, with TRBD1 matching over 8 bases. V was clipped by 5 bases and J by 2 bases; unmatched bases: 13. The CDR3 is 17 residues long. Germline values: CDR1 SEHNR, CDR2 FQNEAQ (reference sequence). In DNA form, the CDR3 reads TGTGCCAGCAGCCCCGAGAGGAAAAGACAGGGGAACTATGGCTACACCTTC. This translates into CASSPERKRQGNYGYTF.

The chain employs TRBV2 and TRBJ1-6; D possibly corresponds to TRBD1 (5 bases). Trimming took off 4 bases at V and 10 bases at J, with 11 bases between the two ends. CDR3 length equals 13 residues. From germline, CDR1 is SNHLY and CDR2 FYNNEI. The CDR3 here is CASSGQLASPLHF. The CDR3 DNA follows: TGTGCCAGCAGTGGACAGCTGGCGTCACCCCTCCACTTT.

This clone was seen a single time. This chain joins TRBV10-3 and TRBJ1-6, with 9 bases lining up with TRBD1. V was clipped by 2 bases and J by 9 bases; unmatched bases: 14. The CDR3 covers 18 residues. The germline V gene encodes CDR1 ENHRY and CDR2 SYGVKD. CDR3 region: CAISEGTGGGYLVSPLHF. The CDR3 DNA is TGTGCCATCAGTGAGGGCACAGGGGGCGGCTATTTGGTTTCACCCCTCCACTTT.

CDR3 coding DNA: TGTGCCAGCAGCGTAGTACCCGAGACCGGGGAGCTGTTTTTT. Its protein product is CASSVVPETGELFF. The chain has TRBV9 and TRBJ2-2; D ambiguous. Per the germline V gene, CDR1 is SGDLS and CDR2 is YYNGEE. V lost 0 bases and J 5 bases, leaving 8 bases between the germline ends. CDR3 length equals 14 residues.

The chain's CDR3 is CASSQDPVGGSPLHF. CDR3 nucleotide sequence: TGCGCCAGCAGCCAAGATCCGGTCGGCGGTTCACCCCTCCACTTT. V and J are TRBV4-3 and TRBJ1-6; no clear D. CDR3 length: 15 residues. Germline V lookup: CDR1 LGHNA, CDR2 YSLEER. Between the trimmed V and J ends, which lost 0 bases and 9 bases, there was a span of 12 bases.

The CDR3 region is CASSLGTGPNTGELFF. The DNA for the CDR3 is TGTGCCAGCAGCCTAGGGACAGGTCCGAACACCGGGGAGCTGTTTTTT. The chain employs TRBV9 and TRBJ2-2; TRBD1 agrees at 8 bases. With V trimmed by 4 bases and J by 0 bases, 5 bases remained unmatched. Looked up from germline, CDR1 is SGDLS and CDR2 is YYNGEE. This CDR3 is 16 amino acids long.

This chain links TRBV7-9 with TRBJ2-5; maybe TRBD1 (5 bases). The CDR3 is 14 amino acids. Germline V gives CDR1 SEHNR, CDR2 FQNEAQ (reference sequence). The V end lost 5 bases, the J end lost 0 bases, and 10 bases lay between the germline ends. CDR3 loop: CASSQKTDQETQYF. CDR3 DNA: TGTGCCAGCAGCCAAAAGACAGACCAAGAGACCCAGTACTTC.

The chain combines TRBV19 with TRBJ1-1, with TRBD1 as a possible D gene (5 bases). Germline V gives CDR1 LNHDA, CDR2 SQIVND (reference sequence). The germline V and J ends were trimmed by 8 bases and 1 base, with 11 bases remaining between them. This CDR3 contains 13 residues. CDR3 in amino acids: CASGTSTNTEAFF. CDR3 sequence (DNA): TGTGCCAGTGGGACCAGCACGAACACTGAAGCTTTCTTT.

This chain joins TRBV10-3 and TRBJ2-3; 11 bases match TRBD1. Losses at the gene ends were 4 bases for V and 3 bases for J; bases not matched to a gene: 6. This CDR3 has 16 residues. CDR1 and CDR2 from the germline V gene are ENHRY and SYGVKD. The chain's CDR3 is CAISGTGGDSTDTQYF. For the CDR3, the DNA is TGTGCCATCAGTGGGACAGGGGGCGATTCAACAGATACGCAGTATTTT.

This chain links TRBV10-3 with TRBJ2-7; TRBD2 matches 11 bases. The V gene's germline CDR1 is ENHRY and CDR2 SYGVKD. With 0 bases clipped from V and 4 bases from J, the junction kept 2 bases outside the gene matches. CDR3 length: 15 residues. CDR3 protein: CAISESLAGGYEQYF. CDR3 DNA sequence: TGTGCCATCAGTGAGTCGCTAGCGGGAGGTTACGAGCAGTACTTC.

This rearrangement joins TRBV10-3 to TRBJ2-5; D gene uncertain. V dropped 0 bases and J dropped 1 base, with 9 bases sitting between them. CDR1 and CDR2 (germline): ENHRY, SYGVKD. The CDR3 extends over 15 amino acids. The chain's CDR3 is CAISESNLPQETQYF. CDR3 DNA sequence: TGTGCCATCAGTGAGTCGAACCTCCCCCAAGAGACCCAGTACTTC.

Notes on this clone: The identical CDR3 is also encoded by other nucleotide sequences in the sample. This sequence joins TRBV5-1 and TRBJ2-7, with TRBD1 matching over 10 bases. The CDR3 consists of 15 residues. With 3 bases clipped from V and 1 base from J, the junction kept 4 bases outside the gene matches. Germline V gene sequence: CDR1 SGHRS, CDR2 YFSETQ. This CDR3 is CASSSGTGVSYEQYF. The CDR3 coding sequence is TGCGCCAGCAGCTCCGGGACAGGGGTTTCCTACGAGCAGTACTTC.

V and J are TRBV5-6 and TRBJ1-6; a weak D match, TRBD1 (6 bases). The germline V gene encodes CDR1 SGHDT and CDR2 YYEEEE. The CDR3 length is 13 residues. The germline V and J ends were trimmed by 1 base and 9 bases, with 8 bases remaining between them. The DNA of the CDR3 is TGTGCCAGCAGCTTGACAGGGACTTCACCCCTCCACTTT. Translation gives CASSLTGTSPLHF.

The chain combines TRBV10-3 with TRBJ1-6; 8 nucleotides agree with TRBD1. The CDR3 runs to 14 residues. CDR1 and CDR2 (germline): ENHRY, SYGVKD. The V segment lost 7 bases and the J segment 8 bases; nucleotides outside the gene matches: 7. The CDR3 protein is CAINPGGWDSPLHF. CDR3 nucleotides: TGTGCCATCAACCCAGGGGGCTGGGATTCACCCCTCCACTTT.

J is TRBJ1-4 and V is TRBV6-1; 7 bases align to TRBD1. The CDR3 is 14 amino acids. The V gene's germline CDR1 is MNHNS and CDR2 SASEGT. Trimming at V came to 6 bases and at J to 2 bases, leaving 3 bases not matched to a gene. The CDR3 protein is CASRRDSTNEKLFF. DNA of the CDR3: TGTGCCAGCAGACGGGACAGCACTAATGAAAAACTGTTTTTT.

The CDR3 here is CASSVGQWGTGEETQYF. The CDR3 bases are TGTGCCAGCAGCGTAGGACAATGGGGGACAGGGGAAGAGACCCAGTACTTC. The chain has TRBV9 and TRBJ2-5; 10 positions match TRBD1. After removal of 0 bases from V and 3 bases from J, the junction contained 8 bases not matched to a gene. Germline V gives CDR1 SGDLS, CDR2 YYNGEE. CDR3 size: 17 residues.

The CDR3 DNA reads as TGTGCCAGCAGTGCTGACACAATACTGAGTACAGATACGCAGTATTTT. The encoded protein is CASSADTILSTDTQYF. The rearrangement links TRBV6-1 to TRBJ2-3; D is unclear. The CDR3 is 16 amino acids. CDR1 MNHNS and CDR2 SASEGT come from the germline V gene. With 4 bases removed from V and 3 bases from J, the gap between germline ends came to 17 bases.

J is TRBJ1-5 and V is TRBV28; D call uncertain. This CDR3 is built from 15 residues. The ends were cut back, 4 bases at V and 0 bases at J, with 10 bases in the middle. The germline V gene encodes CDR1 MDHEN and CDR2 SYDVKM. The CDR3, as DNA: TGTGCCAGCAGTTCTGACAAATATAGCAATCAGCCCCAGCATTTT. Protein sequence: CASSSDKYSNQPQHF.

V gene TRBV9 combines with J gene TRBJ2-5; maybe TRBD1 (6 bases). This CDR3 has 15 residues. From germline, CDR1 is SGDLS and CDR2 YYNGEE. Trimming left V 4 bases short and J 2 bases short, with 15 bases between. This chain's CDR3 is CASSQNTGIQETQYF. The DNA of the CDR3 is TGTGCCAGCAGCCAAAATACAGGGATTCAAGAGACCCAGTACTTC.

This clone is a singleton in its sample. The chain uses TRBV27 and TRBJ2-7, with TRBD2 matching over 10 bases. V shed 4 bases and J 8 bases; nucleotides not matched to a gene: 11. This CDR3 contains 15 residues. Germline V gene lookup returns CDR1 MNHEY and CDR2 SMNVEV (reference sequence). The CDR3 loop reads CASSSPASGGPKQYF. The CDR3 DNA reads as TGTGCCAGCAGTTCCCCGGCTAGCGGGGGACCCAAGCAGTACTTC.

The rearrangement uses TRBV7-2 and TRBJ2-1; TRBD1 matches 7 bases. The germline V gene has CDR1 SGHTA and CDR2 FQGNSA. The CDR3 loop spans 16 amino acids. Losses at the gene ends were 1 base for V and 2 bases for J; bases not matched to a gene: 5. The CDR3 bases are TGTGCCAGCAGCTTAGTAACAGGGGCGGCCTACAATGAGCAGTTCTTC. It codes for CASSLVTGAAYNEQFF. Full variable domain (remainder filled in from reference TRBV7-2 and TRBJ2-1): GAGVSQSPSNKVTEKGKDVELRCDPISGHTALYWYRQSLGQGLEFLIYFQGNSAPDKSGLPSDRFSAERTGGSVSTLTIQRTQQEDSAVYLCASSLVTGAAYNEQFFGPGTRLTVL.

V is TRBV2 and J is TRBJ1-4; D possibly corresponds to TRBD1 (5 bases). Trimming took 5 bases from V and 8 from J, leaving 18 bases between them. This CDR3 contains 15 residues. Germline CDR1 and CDR2: SNHLY and FYNNEI. CDR3 amino acids: CASSRIREGEEKLFF. The CDR3 bases are TGTGCCAGCAGTAGAATCAGGGAGGGAGAGGAAAAACTGTTTTTT.

The CDR3 nucleotides are TGTGCCAGCAGGCGAAACAGGGTCGAAGGCTACACCTTC. As protein: CASRRNRVEGYTF. This chain links TRBV6-6 with TRBJ1-2, with D possibly TRBD1 on 6 matching bases. This CDR3 spans 13 amino acids. Deletions cut 6 bases from V and 8 bases from J, with 16 bases between. Germline assignment: CDR1 MNHNY and CDR2 SVGAGI (reference sequence).

This chain links TRBV6-1 with TRBJ2-3; D gene ambiguous. Germline V gene lookup returns CDR1 MNHNS and CDR2 SASEGT. The CDR3 is made up of 14 amino acids. Trimming cost V 6 bases and J 0 bases, with 10 bases left between them. CDR3 bases: TGTGCCAGCAGGGATGCAAGAAGCACAGATACGCAGTATTTT. This codes for CASRDARSTDTQYF.

CDR3 sequence: CASSDGGQPQHF. DNA of the CDR3: TGCGCCAGCAGTGACGGAGGGCAGCCCCAGCATTTT. The chain has TRBV10-2 and TRBJ1-5; no clear D gene. V lost 3 bases and J 7 bases, leaving 7 bases between the germline ends. Germline V gene sequence: CDR1 WSHSY, CDR2 SAAADI. This CDR3 has 12 residues.